The 2 T cell receptor beta chains reported below all come from one sample, sequenced in a study of T cell changes during pregnancy in multiple sclerosis. This table comes from immunoSEQ multiplex PCR, and its TCRdb copy is limited to in-frame clones, with some not included. This table has roughly 74,000 clones, around nine tenths appearing once. The sample in question was peripheral blood, obtained before pregnancy. These receptors were collected from a female donor with multiple sclerosis, enrolled in a pregnancy study.

J is TRBJ2-1 and V is TRBV12-5, with 9 bases lining up with TRBD1. The CDR3 length is 14 residues. CDR1 LGHNT and CDR2 FRNRAP come from the germline V gene. Unmatched junction bases numbered 7, after V lost 6 bases and J lost 7 bases. CDR3 coding DNA: TGTGCTAGTGGCCAGGGACAGGGTACGAATGAGCAGTTCTTC. As protein: CASGQGQGTNEQFF. The full variable domain, completed using reference TRBV12-5 and TRBJ2-1, is DARVTQTPRHKVTEMGQEVTMRCQPILGHNTVFWYRQTMMQGLELLAYFRNRAPLDDSGMPKDRFSAEMPDATLATLKIQPSEPRDSAVYFCASGQGQGTNEQFFGPGTRLTVL.

The rearrangement joins TRBV2 to TRBJ1-5; D is unresolved. The germline V gene has CDR1 SNHLY and CDR2 FYNNEI. With 0 bases removed from V and 13 bases from J, the gap between germline ends came to 13 bases. The CDR3 is 13 residues long. CDR3: CASSEARSGLQHF. The CDR3 bases are TGTGCCAGCAGTGAAGCGCGGAGCGGATTACAGCATTTT.